The 5 T cell receptor beta chains in this list originate from one sample, sequenced in a study of T-cell memory formation after mild COVID-19. TCRdb re-analysed the 5' RACE reads in MiXCR, keeping a single row per CDR3 protein. This table has some 150,000 distinct CDR3 sequences, around 27% appearing once. Source material: PBMCs or a T cell subset sorted from them (not recorded which). The receptors derive from an adult woman who had mild COVID-19 (a few samples of this study predate the infection). Cell type and time point are not known.

This sequence joins TRBV27 and TRBJ1-2; 7 nucleotides agree with TRBD1. This CDR3 has 14 amino acids. The V gene's germline CDR1 is MNHEY and CDR2 SMNVEV (reference sequence). The junction had 7 bases not matched to a gene; V was cut back by 5 bases and J by 4 bases. The CDR3 DNA follows: TGTGCCAGCAGTCGGACAGGACTACTCTATGGCTACACCTTC. Protein sequence: CASSRTGLLYGYTF.

In its sample, this clonotype was seen a few times. This chain joins TRBV7-9 and TRBJ2-3; D may be TRBD1 (5 bases). Germline CDR1 reads SEHNR; CDR2 reads FQNEAQ (reference sequence). The CDR3 has 16 residues. Trimming took 5 bases from V and 1 from J, leaving 16 bases between them. The CDR3 loop is CASSQFQGFRTDTQYF. CDR3 bases: TGTGCCAGCAGCCAGTTCCAGGGATTTCGCACAGATACGCAGTATTTT. Using reference TRBV7-9 and TRBJ2-3 for the parts outside the CDR3, the full variable domain is DTGVSQNPRHKITKRGQNVTFRCDPISEHNRLYWYRQTLGQGPEFLTYFQNEAQLEKSRLLSDRFSAERPKGSFSTLEIQRTEQGDSAMYLCASSQFQGFRTDTQYFGPGTRLTVL.

The chain couples TRBV4-1 to TRBJ1-1, with TRBD1 matching 8 bases. Germline V gives CDR1 MGHRA, CDR2 YSYEKL. The CDR3 runs to 14 residues. V trimming: 3 bases; J trimming: 4 bases; junction bases outside the gene matches: 4. This CDR3 reads CASSHPGQVTEAFF. The DNA of the CDR3 is TGCGCCAGCAGCCATCCGGGACAGGTCACTGAAGCTTTCTTT.

The DNA for the CDR3 is TGCGCCAGCAGCCGAGTGGATGAGCGGGGGGACGGCAATGAGCAGTTCTTC. The encoded protein is CASSRVDERGDGNEQFF. The chain uses TRBV4-1 and TRBJ2-1, with 9 bases matching TRBD2. CDR3 length: 17 amino acids. V lost 4 bases and J lost 6; bases outside the gene matches: 13. Germline-derived CDR1 and CDR2 are MGHRA and YSYEKL.

The chain couples TRBV29-1 to TRBJ2-5; TRBD2 is a possible D gene (5 bases). The CDR3 runs 14 residues. Germline CDR1 is SQVTM and CDR2 is ANQGSEA. The ends were cut back, 1 base at V and 5 bases at J, with 14 bases in the middle. CDR3 nucleotide sequence: TGCAGCGTTGAAGGGCAGAGGGATAAGGAGACCCAGTACTTC. It specifies CSVEGQRDKETQYF.